Shown below are 16 T cell receptor beta chains from a single sample sequenced in a study of T cell responses to AZD1222 COVID-19 vaccine. Clones were sequenced by immunoSEQ multiplex PCR, and TCRdb holds only the in-frame ones, with some missing. The sample has roughly 55,000 clones, roughly nine tenths seen once; the top ten hold roughly 2%. The sequenced sample was peripheral blood, obtained on day 0 of AZD1222 vaccination. The receptors derive from an adult in good health.

J is TRBJ2-1 and V is TRBV24-1; 10 nucleotides match TRBD2. The trim removed 5 bases at V and 2 bases at J, leaving 8 bases unmatched. The germline V gene has CDR1 KGHDR and CDR2 SFDVKD. This CDR3 is 17 amino acids long. The CDR3, as DNA: TGTGCCACCAGTGCAAAACTTACTAGCGGGACCTACAATGAGCAGTTCTTC. Encoded protein: CATSAKLTSGTYNEQFF.

The CDR3, as DNA: TGTGCCAGCTCACGTACTAGCACAGATACGCAGTATTTT. Protein product: CASSRTSTDTQYF. The chain has TRBV18 and TRBJ2-3; D not resolved. Germline V gene data show CDR1 as KGHSH and CDR2 as LQKENI. This CDR3 region has 13 residues. Trimming took off 4 bases at V and 0 bases at J, with 5 bases between the two ends.

The rearrangement joins TRBV28 to TRBJ1-5; D is unclear. V lost 4 bases to trimming and J lost 4 bases, with 8 bases between them. Germline V CDR1 and CDR2: MDHEN, SYDVKM. The CDR3 has 13 amino acids. This CDR3 is CASSYTRNQPQHF. CDR3 DNA: TGTGCCAGCAGTTACACCAGGAATCAGCCCCAGCATTTT.

This chain uses TRBV2 with TRBJ1-5; D uncertain. The CDR3 sequence is 14 residues long. V was cut by 5 bases and J by 2 bases, with 10 bases left in between. Germline CDR1 is SNHLY and CDR2 is FYNNEI. The CDR3 reads CASSTSGGNQPQHF. The CDR3 bases are TGTGCCAGCAGTACAAGCGGTGGCAATCAGCCCCAGCATTTT.

This rearrangement joins TRBV28 to TRBJ1-5; D gene uncertain. The length of the CDR3 is 15 residues. V was trimmed by 7 bases and J by 4 bases, leaving 17 bases between them. In germline, CDR1 is MDHEN, CDR2 SYDVKM. CDR3 sequence reads: CASISPRRKNQPQHF. The CDR3 bases are TGTGCCAGCATATCCCCCCGGCGGAAAAATCAGCCCCAGCATTTT.

The rearrangement uses TRBV20-1 and TRBJ2-3; maybe TRBD1 (7 bases). Trimming took off 3 bases at V and 4 bases at J, with 17 bases between the two ends. The V gene's germline CDR1 is DFQATT and CDR2 SNEGSKA (reference sequence). This CDR3 has 15 residues. The CDR3 DNA reads as TGCAGTGCTAGTACGACAGGGTCGGGGGCAGATACGCAGTATTTT. Its protein is CSASTTGSGADTQYF.

V is TRBV3-1 (or the pseudogene TRBV3-2) and J is TRBJ2-7, with TRBD1 matching over 7 bases. The CDR3 consists of 14 residues. In germline, CDR1 is LGHDT, CDR2 YNNKEL (reference sequence). J lost 1 base, V lost 4 bases, and 4 bases had no gene match. This CDR3 is CASSPGGRSYEQYF. DNA for the CDR3: TGTGCCAGCAGCCCAGGGGGAAGGTCCTACGAGCAGTACTTC.

The chain is built from TRBV5-1 and TRBJ1-2, with TRBD1 matching 8 bases. In germline, CDR1 is SGHRS, CDR2 YFSETQ. V lost 4 bases and J lost 0; bases outside the gene matches: 8. The CDR3 has 16 amino acids. This CDR3 is CASSGGQGETNYGYTF. The CDR3 DNA is TGCGCCAGCAGCGGTGGACAGGGAGAAACTAACTATGGCTACACCTTC.

This clone has a single count. The chain is built from TRBV10-2 and TRBJ2-1, with unresolved D. Germline V gene lookup returns CDR1 WSHSY and CDR2 SAAADI. Trimming took 2 bases from V and 8 from J, leaving 7 bases between them. This CDR3 has 12 residues. The CDR3, as DNA: TGCGCCAGCAGTGAGGTAGCCTATGAGCAGTTCTTC. Encoded protein: CASSEVAYEQFF.

The rearrangement joins TRBV14 to TRBJ2-7, with unresolved D. Germline V gives CDR1 SGHDN, CDR2 FVKESK. The CDR3 length is 15 residues. Trimming removed 0 bases at V and 4 bases at J, with 13 bases between. CDR3 protein: CASSQDGGRRYEQYF. DNA of the CDR3: TGTGCCAGCAGCCAAGATGGTGGCAGACGTTACGAGCAGTACTTC.

J is TRBJ1-4 and V is TRBV18; 7 nucleotides agree with TRBD1. Trimming removed 3 bases from V and 4 bases from J; junction bases left unmatched: 5. CDR3 length: 15 amino acids. Germline lookup yields CDR1 KGHSH and CDR2 LQKENI. This CDR3 reads CASSPMTGYNEKLFF. DNA of the CDR3: TGTGCCAGCTCACCTATGACAGGGTATAATGAAAAACTGTTTTTT.

This clone has only a few counts. At the DNA level, this CDR3 is encoded by other sequences in the same sample as well. The chain uses TRBV19 and TRBJ1-5, with D perhaps matching TRBD1 (5 bases). The CDR3 extends over 13 amino acids. V was cut by 2 bases and J by 6 bases, with 8 bases left in between. Germline CDR1 is LNHDA and CDR2 is SQIVND (reference sequence). CDR3 in DNA: TGTGCCAGTAGTATACAGGGTGGTCAGCCCCAGCATTTT. Translating it yields CASSIQGGQPQHF. The entire variable domain, with the rest obtained from reference TRBV19 and TRBJ1-5, is as follows: DGGITQSPKYLFRKEGQNVTLSCEQNLNHDAMYWYRQDPGQGLRLIYYSQIVNDFQKGDIAEGYSVSREKKESFPLTVTSAQKNPTAFYLCASSIQGGQPQHFGDGTRLSIL.

The chain couples TRBV2 to TRBJ1-2; D unclear. V lost 4 bases, J lost 9 bases, and 15 bases lay in between. Germline V gene data show CDR1 as SNHLY and CDR2 as FYNNEI. The CDR3 spans 13 residues. CDR3 protein: CASSGSGSYSYTF. As DNA, the CDR3 is TGTGCCAGCAGTGGGTCCGGGAGTTACAGCTACACCTTC.

The V and J genes are TRBV18 and TRBJ2-2, with D tentatively TRBD1 (6 bases). The CDR3 totals 15 residues. V was pared by 8 bases and J by 0 bases, with 13 bases between. Germline CDR1 reads KGHSH; CDR2 reads LQKENI. CDR3 sequence: CASASQGANTGELFF. The CDR3, as DNA: TGTGCCAGCGCCTCACAGGGCGCGAACACCGGGGAGCTGTTTTTT. Full variable domain (rest looked up from reference TRBV18 and TRBJ2-2): NAGVMQNPRHLVRRRGQEARLRCSPMKGHSHVYWYRQLPEEGLKFMVYLQKENIIDESGMPKERFSAEFPKEGPSILRIQQVVRGDSAAYFCASASQGANTGELFFGEGSRLTVL.

This clone came up a few times. This chain links TRBV7-8 with TRBJ1-2; 12 bases fit TRBD1. CDR1 is SGHVS and CDR2 is FQNEAQ in the germline V gene. The CDR3 extends over 14 amino acids. With V trimmed by 5 bases and J by 7 bases, 5 bases remained unmatched. The CDR3 sequence: CASSPGQGAGGYTF. Here the CDR3 DNA reads TGTGCCAGCAGCCCGGGACAGGGGGCGGGTGGCTACACCTTC. The whole variable domain, filled in from reference TRBV7-8 and TRBJ1-2, reads GAGVSQSPRYKVAKRGQDVALRCDPISGHVSLFWYQQALGQGPEFLTYFQNEAQLDKSGLPSDRFFAERPEGSVSTLKIQRTQQEDSAVYLCASSPGQGAGGYTFGSGTRLTVV.

The gene calls are TRBV15 and TRBJ1-5; 7 nucleotides match TRBD1. The CDR3 sequence is 16 residues long. J gave up 3 bases and V 3 bases, and 8 bases lay outside the gene matches. The germline gives CDR1 LNHNV, CDR2 YYDKDF (reference sequence). The CDR3 DNA sequence: TGTGCCACCAGCAGCAGACAGGGTAGTGTCAATCAGCCCCAGCATTTT. This gives the protein CATSSRQGSVNQPQHF. The full variable domain, its missing parts supplied by reference TRBV15 and TRBJ1-5, is DAMVIQNPRYQVTQFGKPVTLSCSQTLNHNVMYWYQQKSSQAPKLLFHYYDKDFNNEADTPDNFQSRRPNTSFCFLDIRSPGLGDTAMYLCATSSRQGSVNQPQHFGDGTRLSIL.